Each of the 22 T cell receptor beta chains below was sequenced from the same sample in a study of T cell responses to AZD1222 COVID-19 vaccine. Produced via immunoSEQ multiplex PCR; TCRdb's table is partial and in-frame only. Here the sample spans about 130,000 clones, around 83% being singletons. The sample in question was peripheral blood, obtained on day 0 of AZD1222 vaccination. The receptors here all came from an adult in good health.

This rearrangement joins TRBV10-1 to TRBJ2-1, with D perhaps matching TRBD2 (7 bases). Per the germline V gene, CDR1 is WNHNN and CDR2 is SYGVQD (reference sequence). This CDR3 is built from 17 residues. Trimming took off 2 bases at V and 5 bases at J, with 19 bases between the two ends. The CDR3 here is CASSETAAGAGDNEQFF. The CDR3 DNA is TGCGCCAGCAGTGAGACCGCAGCAGGGGCGGGGGACAATGAGCAGTTCTTC.

The V call is TRBV5-4, the J call TRBJ1-1; 7 bases line up with TRBD1. This CDR3 spans 14 amino acids. Germline V gene sequence: CDR1 SGHNT, CDR2 YYREEE (reference sequence). The ends lost 5 bases at V and 4 bases at J; junction bases unmatched: 8. As DNA, the CDR3 is TGTGCCAGCAGTTTCGACAGGGTTGGCACTGAAGCTTTCTTT. Amino acids: CASSFDRVGTEAFF.

The chain joins TRBV28 to TRBJ1-1, with TRBD1 as a possible D gene (5 bases). Looked up from germline, CDR1 is MDHEN and CDR2 is SYDVKM. Trimming took off 3 bases at V and 5 bases at J, with 22 bases between the two ends. This CDR3 has 17 amino acids. CDR3 in amino acids: CASSLPSGRGKGTEAFF. CDR3 DNA: TGTGCCAGCAGTTTGCCCTCAGGACGGGGTAAGGGGACTGAAGCTTTCTTT.

This sequence joins TRBV7-8 and TRBJ2-3, with TRBD1 matching over 9 bases. J gave up 2 bases and V 5 bases, and 2 bases lay outside the gene matches. In germline, CDR1 is SGHVS, CDR2 FQNEAQ. CDR3 size: 14 residues. CDR3 protein: CASSEQGATDTQYF. CDR3 nucleotides: TGTGCCAGCAGCGAACAGGGGGCCACAGATACGCAGTATTTT.

The V gene is TRBV19, the J gene TRBJ2-6, with D unresolved. CDR1 is LNHDA, CDR2 SQIVND, per germline (reference sequence). Trimming removed 7 bases from V and 3 bases from J, with 7 bases in between. CDR3 length: 13 amino acids. This CDR3 is CASILNGANVLTF. CDR3 nucleotide sequence: TGTGCCAGTATCTTGAATGGGGCCAACGTCCTGACTTTC.

This chain connects TRBV7-2 to TRBJ2-7; D remains unclear. Trimming removed 1 base from V and 2 bases from J, with 12 bases in between. Per germline, CDR1 SGHTA and CDR2 FQGNSA. The CDR3 has 15 residues. CDR3 sequence reads: CASSLDRRPTYEQYF. CDR3 sequence (DNA): TGTGCCAGCAGCTTAGACAGACGCCCCACCTACGAGCAGTACTTC. The full variable domain, completed using reference TRBV7-2 and TRBJ2-7, is GAGVSQSPSNKVTEKGKDVELRCDPISGHTALYWYRQSLGQGLEFLIYFQGNSAPDKSGLPSDRFSAERTGGSVSTLTIQRTQQEDSAVYLCASSLDRRPTYEQYFGPGTRLTVT.

V gene TRBV5-6 combines with J gene TRBJ2-3, with 9 bases lining up with TRBD1. Trimming cost V 2 bases and J 1 base; bases outside gene matches: 8. This CDR3 is built from 17 residues. CDR1 is SGHDT, CDR2 YYEEEE, per germline. The CDR3 region is CASSFPWDRERTDTQYF. The DNA of the CDR3 is TGTGCCAGCAGCTTTCCATGGGACAGGGAGCGCACAGATACGCAGTATTTT.

The chain couples TRBV4-2 to TRBJ1-2, with 12 bases that match TRBD1. The ends lost 4 bases at V and 3 bases at J; junction bases unmatched: 12. The CDR3 contains 18 residues. The germline V gene encodes CDR1 LGHNA and CDR2 YNFKEQ. The CDR3 nucleotides read TGTGCCAGCAGCCTCCAGCCGGGACAGGGGGCTTTAGACTATGGCTACACCTTC. It translates to CASSLQPGQGALDYGYTF.

The rearrangement joins TRBV7-3 to TRBJ1-1; D might be TRBD1 (5 bases). This CDR3 is 15 amino acids long. Per germline, CDR1 SGHTA and CDR2 FQGTGA. Trimming left V 0 bases short and J 0 bases short, with 8 bases between. CDR3 region: CASSLTSTVNTEAFF. The CDR3 region has the DNA TGTGCCAGCAGCTTAACGTCGACAGTGAACACTGAAGCTTTCTTT. Complete variable domain (other parts from reference TRBV7-3 and TRBJ1-1): GAGVSQTPSNKVTEKGKYVELRCDPISGHTALYWYRQSLGQGPEFLIYFQGTGAADDSGLPNDRFFAVRPEGSVSTLKIQRTERGDSAVYLCASSLTSTVNTEAFFGQGTRLTVV.

The rearrangement joins TRBV6-4 to TRBJ2-3, with TRBD2 matching over 9 bases. Trimming at V came to 0 bases and at J to 1 base, leaving 5 bases not matched to a gene. This CDR3 region has 17 residues. Germline V gene data show CDR1 as MRHNA and CDR2 as SNTAGT. The CDR3: CASSDSERGVGTDTQYF. In nucleotides, the CDR3 is TGTGCCAGCAGTGACTCTGAGCGGGGGGTTGGCACAGATACGCAGTATTTT.

V gene TRBV28 combines with J gene TRBJ1-3; D may be TRBD1 (5 bases). Germline V gene lookup returns CDR1 MDHEN and CDR2 SYDVKM. The V end lost 7 bases, the J end lost 4 bases, and 17 bases lay between the germline ends. The CDR3 consists of 15 residues. The CDR3 loop is CASIRRWGDGNTIYF. CDR3 nucleotides: TGTGCCAGCATCCGCCGTTGGGGGGACGGAAACACCATATATTTT.

CDR3 DNA: TGTGCCAGCAGCCAAGTTGTAGGGCAGCCCCAGCATTTT. Encoded protein: CASSQVVGQPQHF. The chain couples TRBV3-1 (or the pseudogene TRBV3-2) to TRBJ1-5; D unresolved. Germline assignment: CDR1 LGHDT and CDR2 YNNKEL (reference sequence). This CDR3 has 13 residues. Trimming shortened V by 1 base and J by 7 bases, and 8 bases separated the two germline ends.

V is TRBV29-1 and J is TRBJ1-1; TRBD1 aligns across 7 bases. Germline CDR1 is SQVTM and CDR2 is ANQGSEA. This CDR3 is 16 amino acids long. V dropped 4 bases and J dropped 3; count of bases not matched to a gene: 14. The CDR3 protein is CSVGDREGRFDTEAFF. CDR3 bases: TGCAGCGTTGGAGACAGGGAGGGTCGCTTTGACACTGAAGCTTTCTTT.

The rearrangement joins TRBV12-3 or TRBV12-4 to TRBJ1-3; 7 bases are a match to TRBD1. This CDR3 is 12 amino acids long. Trimming cost V 5 bases and J 9 bases; bases outside gene matches: 4. The CDR3 protein is CASSVEGATIYF. The CDR3 DNA reads as TGTGCCAGCAGTGTTGAGGGGGCCACCATATATTTT.

The CDR3 nucleotides are TGTGCCAGCAGCATCTCCCGACAGGGGGCTGGGGCCAACGTCCTGACTTTC. This encodes CASSISRQGAGANVLTF. The chain employs TRBV27 and TRBJ2-6; 9 nucleotides align to TRBD1. Germline CDR1 is MNHEY and CDR2 is SMNVEV (reference sequence). V gave up 6 bases and J gave up 2 bases; unmatched junction bases: 8. The CDR3 is made up of 17 amino acids. Together with reference TRBV27 and TRBJ2-6, the CDR3 gives the full variable domain: EAQVTQNPRYLITVTGKKLTVTCSQNMNHEYMSWYRQDPGLGLRQIYYSMNVEVTDKGDVPEGYKVSRKEKRNFPLILESPSPNQTSLYFCASSISRQGAGANVLTFGAGSRLTVL.

The rearrangement joins TRBV5-6 to TRBJ2-2; unclear D gene. CDR1 and CDR2 (germline): SGHDT, YYEEEE. V was shortened by 2 bases and J by 1 base, with 12 bases between the two germline ends. This CDR3 comprises 16 residues. CDR3 bases: TGTGCCAGCAGCTTAGATCGGGCACTGAACACCGGGGAGCTGTTTTTT. Its protein product is CASSLDRALNTGELFF.

The rearrangement links TRBV6-2 or TRBV6-3 to TRBJ2-5; D tentatively fits TRBD1 or TRBD2 (5 bases each). The CDR3 is 14 amino acids. Between the trimmed V and J ends, which lost 7 bases and 9 bases, there was a span of 21 bases. Per the germline V gene, CDR1 is MNHEY and CDR2 is SVGEGT. The CDR3 nucleotides read TGTGCCAGCAACCCGGGACGGTACGGTTTAGCCCAGTACTTC. Residues: CASNPGRYGLAQYF.

The rearrangement links TRBV27 to TRBJ1-4; D is undetermined. Germline CDR1 is MNHEY and CDR2 is SMNVEV (reference sequence). This CDR3 contains 14 residues. The V and J ends lost 2 bases and 10 bases respectively, with 14 bases between them. Here the CDR3 DNA reads TGTGCCAGCAGTTTACCAGGTGGGGAAAGAAAACTGTTTTTT. Protein product: CASSLPGGERKLFF.

The CDR3 DNA follows: TGTGCCAGCAGCGGTGGACGATACACTGAAGCTTTCTTT. Protein sequence: CASSGGRYTEAFF. The chain has TRBV28 and TRBJ1-1; no clear D. This CDR3 has 13 amino acids. The germline gives CDR1 MDHEN, CDR2 SYDVKM. V lost 6 bases, J lost 3 bases, and 11 bases lay in between.

The J gene is TRBJ1-5, the V gene TRBV28, with TRBD1 as a possible D gene (5 bases). The CDR3 extends over 16 amino acids. The ends were cut back, 2 bases at V and 4 bases at J, with 15 bases in the middle. The germline V gene has CDR1 MDHEN and CDR2 SYDVKM. Written as DNA, the CDR3 is TGTGCCAGCAGTTTACCCGGGACGGACCCGAATCAGCCCCAGCATTTT. The encoded protein is CASSLPGTDPNQPQHF.

The rearrangement links TRBV5-5 to TRBJ1-2, with no clear D. The CDR3 has 16 amino acids. CDR1 is SGHKS, CDR2 YYEKEE, per germline (reference sequence). Trimming removed 0 bases from V and 2 bases from J, with 14 bases in between. In nucleotides, the CDR3 is TGTGCCAGCAGCTTGGTCATCAGGCAGGCGAACTATGGCTACACCTTC. It is translated as CASSLVIRQANYGYTF.

The V and J genes are TRBV6-6 and TRBJ1-6; 8 bases agree with TRBD1. The CDR3 loop spans 16 amino acids. CDR1 and CDR2 (germline): MNHNY, SVGAGI (reference sequence). Germline trimming cut 4 bases from V and 0 bases from J; bases unmatched to any gene: 2. CDR3 sequence (DNA): TGTGCCAGCAGTTGGGACAGGAGCTCCTATAATTCACCCCTCCACTTT. Translated, it gives CASSWDRSSYNSPLHF.